The sequence of this TCR beta chain was determined in a study of identical twins. Template switching (which added a universal primer site) was used, and cDNA carried unique molecular identifiers. TCRdb recomputed calls from the 5' RACE reads with MiXCR, one row per CDR3 protein. Among about 900,000 distinct CDR3 sequences listed, approximately 13% were seen once. This clonotype was observed at least ten times. These data are also associated with another study on yellow fever vaccine responses in identical twins.

Sequenced sample: PBMCs. This TCR was recovered from a woman in her late teens or twenties in good health.

The chain's CDR3 is CASSLESSRYEQYF. Here the CDR3 DNA reads TGCGCCAGCAGCTTGGAAAGTTCCCGCTACGAGCAGTACTTC. The rearrangement uses TRBV5-1 and TRBJ2-7; D is undetermined. The CDR3 is 14 residues long. Germline values: CDR1 SGHRS, CDR2 YFSETQ. Trimming left V 0 bases short and J 3 bases short, with 10 bases between.